The rows below give T cell receptor beta chains drawn from one sample of a study of T cells in Graves' hyperthyroidism and ophthalmopathy. TCRdb ran MiXCR on the multiplex PCR reads and lists one entry per CDR3 protein. The table lists fewer than 900,000 distinct CDR3 sequences, around 17% of them singletons. Sequencing was carried out using blood. Receptors originate from a man between 18 and 35 years old with Graves' hyperthyroidism. Both conserved end residues are part of each CDR3. Fields, in order: clone size, J gene, D gene, V gene, CDR3 DNA, CDR3 protein. The D gene is left open where the match is weak. Size tells how often a clone was seen (once, few, many) or the class of an expanded clone, and some rows leave it out.

.,TRBJ2-7,TRBD1,TRBV6-1,TGTGCCAGCAGAGTAACAGGGGAAGGTACCTACGAGCAGTACTTC,CASRVTGEGTYEQYF
few,TRBJ2-6,.,TRBV6-4,TGTGCCAGCAGTGACGACCACTCTGGGGCCAACGTCCTGACTTTC,CASSDDHSGANVLTF
.,TRBJ2-6,.,TRBV19,TGTGCCAGTAGTATCTACGTCTCTGGGGCCAACGTCCTGACTTTC,CASSIYVSGANVLTF
many,TRBJ2-7,.,TRBV12-3/TRBV12-4,TGTGTCAGCAGCCCCAACTCCTACGAGCAGTACTTC,CVSSPNSYEQYF
few,TRBJ1-5,.,TRBV6-1,TGTGCCAGCAGTGACGAATGGAGTCAGCCCCAGCATTTT,CASSDEWSQPQHF
few,TRBJ1-1,.,TRBV29-1,TGCAGCGTCCGACAGGTGGGTGATGATGAAGCTTTCTTT,CSVRQVGDDEAFF
.,TRBJ1-1,.,TRBV5-4,TGTGCCAGCAGCAAACACATTCCAGGCACTGAAGCTTTCTTT,CASSKHIPGTEAFF
few,TRBJ1-6,.,TRBV18,TGTGCCAGCTCCCAAATGACCGATGACAATTCACCCCTCCACTTT,CASSQMTDDNSPLHF
many,TRBJ2-2,TRBD1,TRBV28,TGTGCCAGCAGTCCGTCAGGGGGCATGAGCGGGGAGCTGTTTTTT,CASSPSGGMSGELFF
many,TRBJ2-7,TRBD1,TRBV29-1,TGCAGCGTGGGACAGGGGGGCTACGAGCAGTACTTC,CSVGQGGYEQYF
.,TRBJ2-7,TRBD1,TRBV9,TGTGCCAGCAGGGGACAGGGGGACGAGCAGTACTTC,CASRGQGDEQYF
few,TRBJ2-1,.,TRBV27,TGTGCCAGCAGTCCCAAGTGGGCTGTGAGCTACAATGAGCAGTTCTTC,CASSPKWAVSYNEQFF
few,TRBJ2-1,.,TRBV6-1,TGTGCCAGCAGAGGGGGGCCGGATGAGCAGTTCTTC,CASRGGPDEQFF
few,TRBJ2-2,.,TRBV6-2/TRBV6-3,TGTGCCAGCAGTTCCCCCTACACCGGGGAGCTGTTTTTT,CASSSPYTGELFF
.,TRBJ2-1,.,TRBV20-1,TGCAGTGCTCGGGACTTATTCGAAGGCAATAAGCAGTTCTTC,CSARDLFEGNKQFF
many,TRBJ2-1,.,TRBV11-2,TGTGCCAGCAGCTGGTCGGCGGGCAATACGTACAATGAGCAGTTCTTC,CASSWSAGNTYNEQFF
few,TRBJ2-4,TRBD1,TRBV18,TGTGCCAGCTCACAACCCGGGACAGGGAGTCACATTCAGTACTTC,CASSQPGTGSHIQYF
many,TRBJ2-7,.,TRBV28,TGTGCCAGCAGTGTCTTTAGCGGCGGTTACGAGCAGTACTTC,CASSVFSGGYEQYF
.,TRBJ2-5,.,TRBV7-8,TGTGCCAGCAGGGGGTTAAGTGGTAGTGGACCGTACCAAGAGACCCAGTACTTC,CASRGLSGSGPYQETQYF
many,TRBJ2-7,.,TRBV7-2,TGTGCCAGCAGCCCCGGTTGGGGGAGTGGGGAGCAGTACTTC,CASSPGWGSGEQYF
many,TRBJ2-3,.,TRBV28,TGTGCCAGCAGTTTTCTTCTCACAGATACGCAGTATTTT,CASSFLLTDTQYF
.,TRBJ2-1,TRBD2,TRBV20-1,TGCAGTGCTTCCGGGACTAGCGGGGCCAGCTCCTACAATGAGCAGTTCTTC,CSASGTSGASSYNEQFF
many,TRBJ2-6,.,TRBV30,TGTGCCTGGAGTGTTGGGTGGGTCGGGGCCAACGTCCTGACTTTC,CAWSVGWVGANVLTF
many,TRBJ2-5,.,TRBV13,TGTGCCAGCAGCCCTGGACGCCTACAAGAGACCCAGTACTTC,CASSPGRLQETQYF
many,TRBJ2-3,.,TRBV12-3/TRBV12-4,TGTGCCATCACCCCTAAGCAGACTTATAGCACAGATACGCAGTATTTT,CAITPKQTYSTDTQYF
few,TRBJ1-4,.,TRBV3-1,TGTGCCAGCAGCCAGGACCCAGGGCGGTCAGGGGAAAAACTGTTTTTT,CASSQDPGRSGEKLFF
many,TRBJ2-7,TRBD2,TRBV20-1,TGCAGTGCTAGATCCCAACCGGGACTAGCGGACCACGAGCAGTACTTC,CSARSQPGLADHEQYF
many,TRBJ2-1,TRBD2,TRBV29-1,TGCAGCGTAACCAGGGGTAGCGGGAGTAACTATGAGCAGTTCTTC,CSVTRGSGSNYEQFF
few,TRBJ1-5,.,TRBV28,TGTGCCAGCAATTATCAGCCCCAGCATTTT,CASNYQPQHF
.,TRBJ2-3,.,TRBV12-3/TRBV12-4,TGTGCCAGCACACACGGGAGTGTACCTAGCACAGATACGCAGTATTTT,CASTHGSVPSTDTQYF
many,TRBJ2-3,TRBD2,TRBV28,TGTGCCAGCAGGGCGGGAGGGCCGTGGCAAGGTACGCAGTATTTT,CASRAGGPWQGTQYF
many,TRBJ2-3,.,TRBV7-2,TGTGCCAGCAGCTTAGGTACCGGAGATACGCAGTATTTT,CASSLGTGDTQYF
.,TRBJ2-1,TRBD1,TRBV7-8,TGTGCCAGCAGCTTAGCGACAGGGGGGCGCAATGAGCAGTTCTTC,CASSLATGGRNEQFF
.,TRBJ2-1,TRBD1,TRBV28,TGTGCCAGCAGAGAGGGGACAGGACTCAACACGGTCTTC,CASREGTGLNTVF
many,TRBJ1-2,TRBD1,TRBV6-6,TGTGCCAGCAGTTACGGGGGACAGGGTGCTGGCTACACCTTC,CASSYGGQGAGYTF
.,TRBJ1-6,.,TRBV5-1,TGCGCCAGCAGCTCGGGAGCCGCTGCTGGATCACCCCTCCACTTT,CASSSGAAAGSPLHF
many,TRBJ2-1,TRBD1,TRBV3-1,TGTGCCAGCAGTAAAATGCCGGGACAGAGCTCCGATGAGCAGTTCTTC,CASSKMPGQSSDEQFF
.,TRBJ2-7,TRBD1,TRBV29-1,TGCAGCGTCGTGGGACAGGCGATCTCCTACGAGCAGTACTTC,CSVVGQAISYEQYF
.,TRBJ1-4,TRBD1,TRBV19,TGTGCCAGTAGTGTGGGGACAGGAACTAATGAAAAACTGTTTTTT,CASSVGTGTNEKLFF
many,TRBJ1-2,.,TRBV7-9,TGTGCCAGCTCCGTCGGACAGAATAACTATGGCTACACCTTC,CASSVGQNNYGYTF
.,TRBJ2-5,TRBD2,TRBV6-5,TGTGCCAGCAGTTACTCGGCGGGAGGTCCCGAAGAGACCCAGTACTTC,CASSYSAGGPEETQYF
few,TRBJ1-1,.,TRBV4-1,TGCGCCAGCAGCCAAGATAAGGACAGAATTAAGATTGAAGCTTTCTTT,CASSQDKDRIKIEAFF
.,TRBJ2-5,.,TRBV6-1,TGTGCCAGCAGTGAAGTAGCAACAAAGGAGACCCAGTACTTC,CASSEVATKETQYF
.,TRBJ2-1,TRBD2,TRBV19,TGTGCCAGTAGTAGGGGGGGACTAGCGGTCCTGAGCTCCTACAATGAGCAGTTCTTC,CASSRGGLAVLSSYNEQFF
many,TRBJ1-6,.,TRBV28,TGTGCCAGCAGTTTACTGAGCTCCTATAATTCACCCCTCCACTTT,CASSLLSSYNSPLHF
few,TRBJ2-1,.,TRBV6-5,TGTGCCAGCAGTTACTCGAGCCTAGCGTCCCAAAGGAATGAGCAGTTCTTC,CASSYSSLASQRNEQFF